The source of this TCR beta chain is a study of PD-1 blockade in classical Hodgkin lymphoma. Time point noted: cycle 4 day 1 (C4D1), after more than five weeks of nivolumab. There was relapse after autologous stem cell transplantation in every patient, and there was variation in brentuximab vedotin exposure. Reported best responses ranged across complete response, partial response or progressive disease. Study results and limitations: Complete responders' diversity at baseline resembled that of newly diagnosed patients.

To note about this clone: Its antigen is not identified.

Only in-frame clones appear in the TCRdb table, and some are missing; sequencing was by immunoSEQ multiplex PCR. The table has roughly 40,000 clones, 60% to 70% seen once; the top ten hold approximately 2.8%. This CDR3 is built from 14 residues. Trimming stripped 4 bases from V and 3 bases from J, with 13 bases between. The germline CDR1 and CDR2 sequences are SGHNT and YYREEE (reference sequence). This clonotype was obtained from a human donor with classical Hodgkin lymphoma. The sample was peripheral blood mononuclear cells (PBMCs), taken before the fourth cycle of nivolumab. This chain joins TRBV5-4 and TRBJ1-1; D is ambiguous. CDR3 nucleotides: TGTGCCAGCAGCCGCCCTAAGGAGGACACTGAAGCTTTCTTT. Its protein is CASSRPKEDTEAFF.